This T cell receptor beta chain was profiled in a study of shared clonotypes between healthy human individuals. This table comes from immunoSEQ multiplex PCR, and its TCRdb copy is limited to in-frame clones, with some not included. The sample has approximately 2.4 million clones; more than 90% are singletons. V was cut by 1 base and J by 6 bases, with 13 bases left in between. Looked up from germline, CDR1 is SGHRS and CDR2 is YFSETQ. This CDR3 spans 14 amino acids. The sequencing input was naive CD4+ T cells sorted from blood. The subset denotes: CD45RA+ positively selected. The sequence was collected from a man aged 18-30 years in good health. The genes are TRBV5-1 and TRBJ1-1, with D hard to call. The CDR3 spells CASSLSLQASEAFF. As DNA, the CDR3 is TGCGCCAGCAGCTTGTCGCTCCAGGCCTCTGAAGCTTTCTTT.